The 9 T cell receptor beta chains listed next were all sequenced from one sample in a study of human T cells and chemical hapten exposure. TCRdb reprocessed the RACE reads with MiXCR, giving one entry per CDR3 protein. The data hold over 150,000 distinct CDR3 sequences, with around a quarter observed a single time. Described time point: patch test 3, about 24 weeks after DPC sensitization. Specified treatment: therapeutic diphenylcyclopropenone sensitization with weekly scalp DPC. Here the sequenced sample was whole blood, taken in connection with sensitization to the hapten diphenylcyclopropenone (DPC). The receptor source for this set is a woman under 30 with alopecia areata. Some clones in this sample may be carry-over from other donors' samples.

The chain joins TRBV10-3 to TRBJ1-5, with 8 bases matching TRBD1. The CDR3 sequence is 14 residues long. The trim removed 10 bases at V and 4 bases at J, leaving 9 bases unmatched. Looked up from germline, CDR1 is ENHRY and CDR2 is SYGVKD. The DNA of the CDR3 is TGTGCCACGGGCTCGGACAGGGCAAATCAGCCCCAGCATTTT. This sequence encodes CATGSDRANQPQHF.

The V and J genes are TRBV5-1 and TRBJ2-1; TRBD2 agrees at 8 bases. The CDR3 sequence is 14 residues long. Germline V gene lookup returns CDR1 SGHRS and CDR2 YFSETQ. V lost 0 bases to trimming and J lost 7 bases; unmatched junction nucleotides: 3. In DNA, the CDR3 is TGCGCCAGCAGCTTGGCCCCTAGCGGGAATGAGCAGTTCTTC. It yields the protein CASSLAPSGNEQFF.

This clonotype has more than one count but fewer than ten. The V and J genes are TRBV6-1 and TRBJ1-5; TRBD1 aligns across 9 bases. This CDR3 spans 15 amino acids. The ends lost 2 bases at V and 7 bases at J; junction bases unmatched: 6. From germline, CDR1 is MNHNS and CDR2 SASEGT. The CDR3 sequence: CASSESWTGDQPQHF. DNA of the CDR3: TGTGCCAGCAGTGAAAGTTGGACAGGGGACCAGCCCCAGCATTTT.

This clonotype was observed a handful of times. The chain is built from TRBV11-2 and TRBJ2-1; D not resolved. The germline V gene has CDR1 SGHAT and CDR2 FQNNGV. Between the trimmed V and J ends, which lost 4 bases and 9 bases, there was a span of 7 bases. The CDR3 runs 11 residues. In DNA form, the CDR3 reads TGTGCCAGCAGCTCTCACGTTGAGCAGTTCTTC. Translated, it gives CASSSHVEQFF.

This clonotype has at least ten counts. One end of the junction does not line up with germline, which may come from a read error. This chain connects TRBV29-1 to TRBJ2-7, with 7 bases that match TRBD1. CDR1 is SQVTM and CDR2 is ANQGSEA in the germline V gene. The CDR3 length is 9 residues. The CDR3 DNA is TGCAGCGTACGGGACAGACCTTTCTTC. It specifies CSVRDRPFF.

This chain connects TRBV9 to TRBJ2-6; D is ambiguous. V was clipped by 4 bases and J by 0 bases, with 17 bases between them. The CDR3 is 18 residues long. Germline V gene lookup returns CDR1 SGDLS and CDR2 YYNGEE. The DNA of the CDR3 is TGTGCCAGCAGCAGAAGTAGGGCCCTCTCCTCTGGGGCCAACGTCCTGACTTTC. Its protein product is CASSRSRALSSGANVLTF.

This chain uses TRBV6-5 with TRBJ2-3; the D is unclear. The germline V gene has CDR1 MNHEY and CDR2 SVGAGI. Trimming removed 1 base from V and 1 base from J, with 12 bases in between. The CDR3 has 16 residues. The CDR3 DNA reads TGTGCCAGCAGTTACTTCCCGGGTGTGGGCACAGATACGCAGTATTTT. It is translated as CASSYFPGVGTDTQYF.

There are a few counts of this clonotype. The chain uses TRBV12-3 or TRBV12-4 and TRBJ1-1, with D possibly TRBD1 on 5 matching bases. V dropped 5 bases and J dropped 0 bases, with 19 bases sitting between them. The CDR3 totals 17 residues. CDR3 loop: CASSPHSNLGLNTEAFF. CDR3 in DNA: TGTGCCAGCAGTCCCCACTCGAACTTGGGGCTGAACACTGAAGCTTTCTTT.

The chain employs TRBV7-2 and TRBJ1-4, with TRBD1 matching over 9 bases. The germline gives CDR1 SGHTA, CDR2 FQGNSA. The CDR3 has 15 amino acids. Unmatched junction bases numbered 5, after V lost 4 bases and J lost 5 bases. The CDR3 DNA reads as TGTGCCAGCAGCTGGAGGACAGGGGTAAATGAAAAACTGTTTTTT. Translated, it gives CASSWRTGVNEKLFF. Based on the CDR3 plus reference TRBV7-2 and TRBJ1-4, the full variable domain is GAGVSQSPSNKVTEKGKDVELRCDPISGHTALYWYRQSLGQGLEFLIYFQGNSAPDKSGLPSDRFSAERTGGSVSTLTIQRTQQEDSAVYLCASSWRTGVNEKLFFGSGTQLSVL.